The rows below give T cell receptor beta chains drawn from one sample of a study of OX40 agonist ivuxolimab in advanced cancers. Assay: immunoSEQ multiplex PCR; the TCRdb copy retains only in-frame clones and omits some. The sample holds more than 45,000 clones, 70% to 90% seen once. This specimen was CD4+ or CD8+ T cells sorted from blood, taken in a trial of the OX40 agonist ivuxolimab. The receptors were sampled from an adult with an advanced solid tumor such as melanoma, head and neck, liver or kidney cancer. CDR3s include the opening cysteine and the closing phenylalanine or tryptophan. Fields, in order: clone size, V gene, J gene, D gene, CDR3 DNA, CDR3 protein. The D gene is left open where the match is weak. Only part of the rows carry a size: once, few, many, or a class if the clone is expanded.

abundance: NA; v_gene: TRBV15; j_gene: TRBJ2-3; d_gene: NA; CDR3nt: TGTGCCACCAGTTTGGGACTTAGCACAGATACGCAGTATTTT; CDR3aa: CATSLGLSTDTQYF
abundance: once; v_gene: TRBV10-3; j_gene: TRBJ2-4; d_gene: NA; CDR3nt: TGTGCCATCAGTGAGGGGGCGGGTCTAGCCAAAAACATTCAGTACTTC; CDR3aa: CAISEGAGLAKNIQYF
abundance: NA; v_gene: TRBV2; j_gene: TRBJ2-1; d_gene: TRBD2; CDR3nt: TGTGCCAGCAGTGGGCAGACTAGCGGGGGCGTCTACAATGAGCAGTTCTTC; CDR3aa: CASSGQTSGGVYNEQFF
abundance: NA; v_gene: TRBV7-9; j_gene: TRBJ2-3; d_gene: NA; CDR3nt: TGTGCCAGCAGCTTAGGCCAGGGCTATACGCAGTATTTT; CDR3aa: CASSLGQGYTQYF
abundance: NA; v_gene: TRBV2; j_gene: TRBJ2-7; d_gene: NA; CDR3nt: TGTGCCAGCAGTGAAAAAGCGGACGGCTACGAGCAGTACTTC; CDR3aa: CASSEKADGYEQYF
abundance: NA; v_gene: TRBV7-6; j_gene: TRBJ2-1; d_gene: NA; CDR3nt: TGTGCCAGCAGCCCAACACAGGGTATTATCTATGAGCAGTTCTTC; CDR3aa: CASSPTQGIIYEQFF
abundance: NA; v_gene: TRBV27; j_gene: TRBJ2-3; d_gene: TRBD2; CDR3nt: TGTGCCAGCAGTTCTCTAGCGGGGGGGCTGACCGATACGCAGTATTTT; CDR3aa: CASSSLAGGLTDTQYF
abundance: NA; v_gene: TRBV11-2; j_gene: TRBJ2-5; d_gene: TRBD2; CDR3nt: TGTGCCAGCAGCTCACAACCTAGCGGGGGTCTTGATCGGGAGACCCAGTACTTC; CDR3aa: CASSSQPSGGLDRETQYF
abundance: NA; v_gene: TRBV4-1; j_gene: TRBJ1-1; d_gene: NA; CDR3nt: TGCGCCAGCAGCCACGAAGGATTGAACACTGAAGCTTTCTTT; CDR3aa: CASSHEGLNTEAFF
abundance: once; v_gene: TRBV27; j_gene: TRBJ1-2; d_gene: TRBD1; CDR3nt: TGTGCCAGCAGTCCGCAGGGGGCGGGGGGCTACACCTTC; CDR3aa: CASSPQGAGGYTF
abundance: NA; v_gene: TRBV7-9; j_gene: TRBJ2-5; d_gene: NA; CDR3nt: TGTGCCAGCAGCTCCCCGGGGGGCCCCCAAGAGACCCAGTACTTC; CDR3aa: CASSSPGGPQETQYF
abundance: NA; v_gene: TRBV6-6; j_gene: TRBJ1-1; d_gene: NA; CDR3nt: TGTGCCATCTACTGGGGCGCTGAAGCTTTCTTT; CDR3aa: CAIYWGAEAFF
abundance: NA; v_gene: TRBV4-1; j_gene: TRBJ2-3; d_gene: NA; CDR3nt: TGCGCCAGCAGCCAAGGGGGAGATACGCAGTATTTT; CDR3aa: CASSQGGDTQYF
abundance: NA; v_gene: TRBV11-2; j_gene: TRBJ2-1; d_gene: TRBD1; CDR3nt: TGTGCCAGCAGCTCCCAGACAGGGTACGAGAATGAGCAGTTCTTC; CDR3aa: CASSSQTGYENEQFF
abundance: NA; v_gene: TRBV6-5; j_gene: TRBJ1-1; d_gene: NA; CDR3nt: TGTGCCAGCAGTTACGAAGGCAAAAACACTGAAGCTTTCTTT; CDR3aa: CASSYEGKNTEAFF
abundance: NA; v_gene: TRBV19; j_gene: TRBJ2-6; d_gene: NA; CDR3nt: TGTGCCAGTAGTATCCAGGGGACCTCTGGGGCCAACGTCCTGACTTTC; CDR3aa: CASSIQGTSGANVLTF
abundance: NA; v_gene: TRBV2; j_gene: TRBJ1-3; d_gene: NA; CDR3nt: TGTGCCAGCAGTGACAGGCCTGGAAACACCATATATTTT; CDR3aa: CASSDRPGNTIYF
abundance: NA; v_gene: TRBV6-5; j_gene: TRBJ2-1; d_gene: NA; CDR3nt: TGTGCCGGAACTGGGAATGAGCAGTTCTTC; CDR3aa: CAGTGNEQFF
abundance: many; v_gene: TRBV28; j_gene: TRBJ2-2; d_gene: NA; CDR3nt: TGTGCCAGCAGCCGTACAAGGGGGGACACCGGGGAGCTGTTTTTT; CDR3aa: CASSRTRGDTGELFF
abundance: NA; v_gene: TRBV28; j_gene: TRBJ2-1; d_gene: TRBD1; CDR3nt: TGTGCCAGCAGTTACAGGGGGATGAGGGACAGTGAGCAGTTCTTC; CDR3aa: CASSYRGMRDSEQFF
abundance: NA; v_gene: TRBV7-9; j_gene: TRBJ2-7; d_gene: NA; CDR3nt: TGTGCCAGCAGCTCTGAGGGCTACGAGCAGTACTTC; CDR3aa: CASSSEGYEQYF
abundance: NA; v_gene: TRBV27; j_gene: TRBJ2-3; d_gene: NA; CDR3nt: TGTGCCAGCAGTTTAGTCGGCGGGACAGTGTTGGGCACAGATACGCAGTATTTT; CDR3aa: CASSLVGGTVLGTDTQYF
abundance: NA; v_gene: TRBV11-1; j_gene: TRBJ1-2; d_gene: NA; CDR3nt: TGTGCCAGCAGCTTAGCGTCCGGGGGCAATGGCTACACCTTC; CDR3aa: CASSLASGGNGYTF
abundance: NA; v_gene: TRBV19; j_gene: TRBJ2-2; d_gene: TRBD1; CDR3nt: TGTGCCAGTAGGGGACAGAACGGGGAGCTGTTTTTT; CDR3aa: CASRGQNGELFF
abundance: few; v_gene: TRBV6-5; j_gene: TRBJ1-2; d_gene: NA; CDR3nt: TGTGCCAGCAGGGAAAGAGGGGTCGGCGGCTACACCTTC; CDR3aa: CASRERGVGGYTF
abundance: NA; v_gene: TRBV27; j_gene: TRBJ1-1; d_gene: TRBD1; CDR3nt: TGTGCCAGCAGGCCCTCAGGGGGCTACACTGAAGCTTTCTTT; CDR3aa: CASRPSGGYTEAFF
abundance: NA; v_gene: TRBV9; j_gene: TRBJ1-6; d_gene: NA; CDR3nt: TGTGCCAGCAGCCCCGGGACGGGTTCCTATAATTCACCCCTCCACTTT; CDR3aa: CASSPGTGSYNSPLHF
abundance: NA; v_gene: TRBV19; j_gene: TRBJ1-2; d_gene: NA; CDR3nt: TGTGCCACCGGCCCGGGAGCCAACTATGGCTACACCTTC; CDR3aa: CATGPGANYGYTF
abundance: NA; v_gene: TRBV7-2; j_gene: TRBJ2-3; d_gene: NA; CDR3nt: TGTGCCAGCAGACCGCCTAGCACAGATACGCAGTATTTT; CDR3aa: CASRPPSTDTQYF
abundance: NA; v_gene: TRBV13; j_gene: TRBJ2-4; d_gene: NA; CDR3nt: TGTGCCAGCAGCCCGGGGGTGACAGCCAAAAACATTCAGTACTTC; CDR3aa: CASSPGVTAKNIQYF
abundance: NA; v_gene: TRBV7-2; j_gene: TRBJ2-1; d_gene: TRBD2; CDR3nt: TGTGCCAGCAGCTTATTCAGTAGACTAGCGGGGGATATCTACAATGAGCAGTTCTTC; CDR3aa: CASSLFSRLAGDIYNEQFF
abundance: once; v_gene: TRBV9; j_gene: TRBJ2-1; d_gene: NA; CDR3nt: TGTGCCAGCAGCGGTGCGGAACACTCCTACAATGAGCAGTTCTTC; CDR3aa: CASSGAEHSYNEQFF
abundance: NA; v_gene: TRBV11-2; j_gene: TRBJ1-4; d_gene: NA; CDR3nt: TGTGCCAGCAGCTTAGTTAACCTTCCAACTAATGAAAAACTGTTTTTT; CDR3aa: CASSLVNLPTNEKLFF
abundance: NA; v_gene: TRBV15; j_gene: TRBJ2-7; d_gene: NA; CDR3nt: TGTGCCACCAGCAGACAGGGTTCTGGCTCCTACGAGCAGTACTTC; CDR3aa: CATSRQGSGSYEQYF
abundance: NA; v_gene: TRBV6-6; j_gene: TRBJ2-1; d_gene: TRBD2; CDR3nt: TGTGCCAGCAGTCCACTAGCGGGGGGCTACAATGAGCAGTTCTTC; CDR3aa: CASSPLAGGYNEQFF
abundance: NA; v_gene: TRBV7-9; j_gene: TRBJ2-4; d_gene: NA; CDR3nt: TGTGCCAGCAGCTTAGACCGCAGGTTCGATCAGTACTTC; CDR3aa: CASSLDRRFDQYF
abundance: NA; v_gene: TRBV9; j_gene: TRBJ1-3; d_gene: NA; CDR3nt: TGTGCCAGCAGCGGGGCCAGGGGCTCTGGAAACACCATATATTTT; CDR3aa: CASSGARGSGNTIYF
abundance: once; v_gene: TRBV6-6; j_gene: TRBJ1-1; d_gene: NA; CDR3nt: TGTGCCAGCAAGTTACAGGCTGGGCACACTGAAGCTTTCTTT; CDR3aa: CASKLQAGHTEAFF
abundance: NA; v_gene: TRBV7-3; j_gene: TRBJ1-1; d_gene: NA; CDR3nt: TGTGCCGTATCCGGACCAGGGCATCATGAAGCTTTCTTT; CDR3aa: CAVSGPGHHEAFF
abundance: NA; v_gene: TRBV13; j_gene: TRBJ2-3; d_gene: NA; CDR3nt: TGTGCCAGCACCCTGAGGGGGCTAGCGGTCACAGATACGCAGTATTTT; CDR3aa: CASTLRGLAVTDTQYF
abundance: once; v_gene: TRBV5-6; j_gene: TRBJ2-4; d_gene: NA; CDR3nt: TGTGCCAGCAGCTTGTGGGGGGCGGGCAAAAACATTCAGTACTTC; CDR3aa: CASSLWGAGKNIQYF
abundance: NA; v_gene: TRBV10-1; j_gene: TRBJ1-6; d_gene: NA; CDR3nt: TGCGCCAGCCAGGCGGGGATGCGCTCACCCCTCCACTTT; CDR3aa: CASQAGMRSPLHF
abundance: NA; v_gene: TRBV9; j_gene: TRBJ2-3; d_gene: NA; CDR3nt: TGTGCCAGCAGCGTAGACGGTGGGGGGAGCACAGATACGCAGTATTTT; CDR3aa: CASSVDGGGSTDTQYF
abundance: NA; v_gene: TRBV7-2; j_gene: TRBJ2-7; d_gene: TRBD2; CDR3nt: TGTGCCAGCAGCTCATACGGACTAGCTAACCACGAGCAGTACTTC; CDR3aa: CASSSYGLANHEQYF
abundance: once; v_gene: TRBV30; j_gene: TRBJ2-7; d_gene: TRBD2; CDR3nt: TGTGCCTGGGGACCGGGGGGGCCCACCTACGAGCAGTACTTC; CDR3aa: CAWGPGGPTYEQYF
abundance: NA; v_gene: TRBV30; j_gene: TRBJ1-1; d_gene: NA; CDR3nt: TGTGCCTGGAGTGTCGGTTTACATTTGAACACTGAAGCTTTCTTT; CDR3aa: CAWSVGLHLNTEAFF
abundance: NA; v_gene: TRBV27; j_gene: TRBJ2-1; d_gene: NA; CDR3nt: TGTGCCAGCAGTGGCGGGGGCCCCTCCTACAATGAGCAGTTCTTC; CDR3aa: CASSGGGPSYNEQFF
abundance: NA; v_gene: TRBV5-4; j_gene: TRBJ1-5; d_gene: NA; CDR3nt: TGTGCCAGCAGCAAACAGGGTGGCAATCAGCCCCAGCATTTT; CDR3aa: CASSKQGGNQPQHF
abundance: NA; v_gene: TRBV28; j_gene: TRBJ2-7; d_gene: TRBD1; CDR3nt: TGTGCCAGCAGGACTATGGGACAGCCTGTCTACAACGAGCAGTACTTC; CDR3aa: CASRTMGQPVYNEQYF
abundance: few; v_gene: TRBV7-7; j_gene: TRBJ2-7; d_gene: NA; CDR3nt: TGTGCTAGCAGCTCAACGCCAGTGGGCGAGCAGTACTTC; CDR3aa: CASSSTPVGEQYF
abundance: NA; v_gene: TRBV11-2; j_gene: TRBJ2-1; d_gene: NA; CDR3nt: TGTGCCAGCAGCTTAGCGGGCCCGACTAACCCCTACAATGAGCAGTTCTTC; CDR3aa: CASSLAGPTNPYNEQFF
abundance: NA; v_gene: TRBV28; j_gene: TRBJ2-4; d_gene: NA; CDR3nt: TGTGCCATCCCGGGGAGGAAAGCCAAAAACATTCAGTACTTC; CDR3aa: CAIPGRKAKNIQYF
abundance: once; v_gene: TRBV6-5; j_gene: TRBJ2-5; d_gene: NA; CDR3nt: TGTGCCAGCACGGGGAAGGCAGAGACCCAGTACTTC; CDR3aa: CASTGKAETQYF